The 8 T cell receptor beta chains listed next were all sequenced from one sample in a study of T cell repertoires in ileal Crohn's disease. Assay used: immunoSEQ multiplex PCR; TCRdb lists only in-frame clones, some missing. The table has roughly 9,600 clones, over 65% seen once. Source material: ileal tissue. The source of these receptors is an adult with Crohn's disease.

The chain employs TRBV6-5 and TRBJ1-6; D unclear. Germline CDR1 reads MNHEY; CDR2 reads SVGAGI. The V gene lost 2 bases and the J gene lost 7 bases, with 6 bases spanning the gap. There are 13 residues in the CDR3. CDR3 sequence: CASSYNLNSPLHF. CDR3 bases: TGTGCCAGCAGTTACAACCTAAATTCACCCCTCCACTTT.

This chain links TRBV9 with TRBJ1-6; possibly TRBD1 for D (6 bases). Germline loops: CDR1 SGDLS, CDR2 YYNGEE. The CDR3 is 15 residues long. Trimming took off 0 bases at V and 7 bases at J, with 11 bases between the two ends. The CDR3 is CASSVARGGNSPLHF. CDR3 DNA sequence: TGTGCCAGCAGCGTAGCCCGCGGGGGCAATTCACCCCTCCACTTT.

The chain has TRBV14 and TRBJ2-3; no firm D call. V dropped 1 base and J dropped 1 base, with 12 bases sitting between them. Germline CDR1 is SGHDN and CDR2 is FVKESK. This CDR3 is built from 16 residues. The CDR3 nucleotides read TGTGCCAGCAGCCAAGGGGCGACGGCCCGCACAGATACGCAGTATTTT. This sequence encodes CASSQGATARTDTQYF.

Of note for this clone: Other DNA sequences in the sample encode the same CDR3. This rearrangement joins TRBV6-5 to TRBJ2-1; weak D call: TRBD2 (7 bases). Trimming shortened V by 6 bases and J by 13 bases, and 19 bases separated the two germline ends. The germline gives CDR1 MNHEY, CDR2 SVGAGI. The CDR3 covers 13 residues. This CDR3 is CASREGGAFPQFF. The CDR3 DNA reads TGTGCCAGCAGGGAAGGGGGGGCTTTCCCACAGTTCTTC.

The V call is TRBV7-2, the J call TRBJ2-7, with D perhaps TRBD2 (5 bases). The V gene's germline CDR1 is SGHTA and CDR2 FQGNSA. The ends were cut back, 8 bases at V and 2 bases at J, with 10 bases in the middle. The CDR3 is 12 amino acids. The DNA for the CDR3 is TGTGCCAGCGGCTCGGGGACCTACGAGCAGTACTTC. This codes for CASGSGTYEQYF.

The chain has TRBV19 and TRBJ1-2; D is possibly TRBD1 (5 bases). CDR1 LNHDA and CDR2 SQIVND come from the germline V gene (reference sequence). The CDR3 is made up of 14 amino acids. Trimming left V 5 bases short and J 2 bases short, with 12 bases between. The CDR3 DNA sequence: TGTGCCAGTAGTCCCCAGGCAGGGAACTATGGCTACACCTTC. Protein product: CASSPQAGNYGYTF.

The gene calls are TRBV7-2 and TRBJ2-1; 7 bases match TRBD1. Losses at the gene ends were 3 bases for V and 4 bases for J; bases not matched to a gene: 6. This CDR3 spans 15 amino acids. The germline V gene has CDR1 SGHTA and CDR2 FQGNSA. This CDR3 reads CASSLGATGYNEQFF. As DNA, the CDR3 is TGTGCCAGCAGCTTGGGGGCGACAGGGTACAATGAGCAGTTCTTC.

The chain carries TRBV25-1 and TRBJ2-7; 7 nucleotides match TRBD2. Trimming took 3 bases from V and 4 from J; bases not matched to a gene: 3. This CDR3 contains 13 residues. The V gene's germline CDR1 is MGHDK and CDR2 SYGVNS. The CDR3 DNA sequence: TGTGCCAGCAGTGACGGGAGGATGTACGAGCAGTACTTC. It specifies CASSDGRMYEQYF.